The 8 T cell receptor beta chains listed next were all sequenced from one sample in a study of PD-1 blockade in classical Hodgkin lymphoma. In every patient, relapse followed autologous stem cell transplantation, while exposure to brentuximab vedotin differed. Assay used: immunoSEQ multiplex PCR; TCRdb lists only in-frame clones, some missing. The sample records tens of thousands of clones, approximately 89% being singletons. Here the sequenced sample was peripheral blood mononuclear cells (PBMCs), taken before the second cycle of nivolumab. Receptors were obtained from a human donor with classical Hodgkin lymphoma.

The chain combines TRBV7-2 with TRBJ2-1, with 9 bases lining up with TRBD1. Looked up from germline, CDR1 is SGHTA and CDR2 is FQGNSA. This CDR3 has 15 amino acids. The V segment lost 3 bases and the J segment 6 bases; nucleotides outside the gene matches: 6. The CDR3 loop is CASSLPGTGINEQFF. DNA of the CDR3: TGTGCCAGCAGCTTGCCGGGGACAGGGATCAATGAGCAGTTCTTC.

The chain carries TRBV27 and TRBJ1-5, with D unresolved. The germline V gene has CDR1 MNHEY and CDR2 SMNVEV (reference sequence). The V end lost 8 bases, the J end lost 2 bases, and 16 bases lay between the germline ends. The CDR3 runs 15 residues. The chain's CDR3 is CASRDPRLGNQPQHF. CDR3 nucleotides: TGTGCCAGCCGAGACCCGCGGTTAGGCAATCAGCCCCAGCATTTT.

The chain couples TRBV29-1 to TRBJ2-3; D could derive from TRBD1 or TRBD2 (5 bases each). The CDR3 consists of 13 residues. The V end lost 4 bases, the J end lost 0 bases, and 8 bases lay between the germline ends. CDR1 and CDR2 (germline): SQVTM, ANQGSEA. CDR3 protein: CSVGGKSTDTQYF. The CDR3 DNA reads TGCAGCGTTGGGGGGAAGAGCACAGATACGCAGTATTTT.

The rearrangement joins TRBV6-6 to TRBJ2-7; TRBD2 might be the D (6 bases). V lost 6 bases to trimming and J lost 2 bases, with 17 bases between them. The germline V gene encodes CDR1 MNHNY and CDR2 SVGAGI (reference sequence). The CDR3 consists of 15 residues. CDR3 in amino acids: CASRTDSGYTYEQYF. The CDR3 DNA is TGTGCCAGCAGAACCGACAGCGGGTATACCTACGAGCAGTACTTC.

V is TRBV19 and J is TRBJ2-3; D uncertain. The CDR3 is 14 amino acids. V was shortened by 1 base and J by 4 bases, with 9 bases between the two germline ends. Per germline, CDR1 LNHDA and CDR2 SQIVND (reference sequence). CDR3 in amino acids: CASSIGTGADTQYF. CDR3 DNA sequence: TGTGCCAGTAGTATAGGAACTGGGGCAGATACGCAGTATTTT. Using reference TRBV19 and TRBJ2-3 for the parts outside the CDR3, the full variable domain is DGGITQSPKYLFRKEGQNVTLSCEQNLNHDAMYWYRQDPGQGLRLIYYSQIVNDFQKGDIAEGYSVSREKKESFPLTVTSAQKNPTAFYLCASSIGTGADTQYFGPGTRLTVL.

V usage is TRBV28 and J usage is TRBJ1-2; no reliable D call. CDR1 is MDHEN, CDR2 SYDVKM, per germline. V lost 2 bases and J 4 bases, leaving 14 bases between the germline ends. The CDR3 runs 15 residues. As DNA, the CDR3 is TGTGCCAGCAGTTTAATGGAGGTTATGGGCTATGGCTACACCTTC. This encodes CASSLMEVMGYGYTF.

The chain is built from TRBV11-2 and TRBJ1-5; tentative D call: TRBD1 (5 bases). This CDR3 is built from 13 residues. V was pared by 2 bases and J by 7 bases, with 9 bases between. CDR1 is SGHAT, CDR2 FQNNGV, per germline. This CDR3 reads CASSLNRNQPQHF. Written as DNA, the CDR3 is TGTGCCAGCAGCTTAAACAGGAACCAGCCCCAGCATTTT. The full variable domain, with the rest looked up from reference TRBV11-2 and TRBJ1-5, is EAGVAQSPRYKIIEKRQSVAFWCNPISGHATLYWYQQILGQGPKLLIQFQNNGVVDDSQLPKDRFSAERLKGVDSTLKIQPAKLEDSAVYLCASSLNRNQPQHFGDGTRLSIL.

The chain recombines TRBV11-2 with TRBJ2-1; 12 nucleotides agree with TRBD2. V trimming: 5 bases; J trimming: 1 base; junction bases outside the gene matches: 6. CDR3 length: 17 residues. CDR1 is SGHAT, CDR2 FQNNGV, per germline. The CDR3 bases are TGTGCCAGCAGCCAAACTAGCGGGGGGCCATCCTACAATGAGCAGTTCTTC. It is translated as CASSQTSGGPSYNEQFF.